This is a list of T cell receptor beta chains from one sample in a study of tumor-infiltrating lymphocytes in primary liver carcinoma. TCRdb reprocessed the multiplex PCR reads via MiXCR and lists one record per CDR3 protein. Here the sample spans more than 150,000 distinct CDR3 sequences, over 50% being singletons. Sequenced sample: peripheral blood. The receptors here all came from a man aged 35 to 55 with primary liver carcinoma and hepatitis B virus infection. Both conserved end residues are part of each CDR3. The D gene is left open where the match is weak. Size tells how often a clone was seen (once, few, many) or the class of an expanded clone, and some rows leave it out.

size,D,V,J,DNA,CDR3
.,.,TRBV12-3/TRBV12-4,TRBJ1-1,TGTGCCAGCAGTTTCTATTCGGGTGAGACTGAAGCTTTCTTT,CASSFYSGETEAFF
.,TRBD2,TRBV11-2,TRBJ2-5,TGTGCCAGCAGAAATGGACTAGCGGGAGATACCCAGTACTTC,CASRNGLAGDTQYF
few,TRBD2,TRBV12-3/TRBV12-4,TRBJ2-7,TGTGCCAGCAGTTCCCCGACTAGCGGGAGCTCCTACGAGCAGTACTTC,CASSSPTSGSSYEQYF
once,.,TRBV4-1,TRBJ2-3,TGCACCAGCAGCCAAGCGGACGGGGCCGGGGATACGCAGTATTTT,CTSSQADGAGDTQYF
.,.,TRBV12-3/TRBV12-4,TRBJ2-4,TGTGCCAGCAGTTTAGGCGGAATCGAGAACATTCAGTACTTC,CASSLGGIENIQYF
medium-sized,.,TRBV11-2,TRBJ2-3,TGTGCCAGCAGCCTCGGATATGATACGCAGTATTTT,CASSLGYDTQYF
once,.,TRBV24-1,TRBJ1-2,TGTGCCACCAGTGATTCTGTCAGGAACTATGGCTACACCTTC,CATSDSVRNYGYTF
.,TRBD1,TRBV4-1,TRBJ1-5,TGCGCCAGCAGCCCCCAGGGGGATAGCAATCAGCCCCAGCATTTT,CASSPQGDSNQPQHF
.,.,TRBV12-3/TRBV12-4,TRBJ2-7,TGTGCCAGCAGTCCGGACCCCTTGGACGAGCAGTACTTC,CASSPDPLDEQYF
few,TRBD2,TRBV29-1,TRBJ2-1,TGCGCCCACCGGGTTGGGGAGGGCGAGCAGTTCTTC,CAHRVGEGEQFF
.,.,TRBV11-2,TRBJ2-3,TGTGCCAGCAGCTTAGGAGCCCTCAGCACAGGTACGCAGTATTTT,CASSLGALSTGTQYF
.,TRBD2,TRBV6-1,TRBJ2-7,TGTGTCAGCAGTGAATGGACTAGCGGGAACGACGAGCAGTATTTC,CVSSEWTSGNDEQYF
few,.,TRBV4-1,TRBJ2-1,TGCGCCAGCAGCCAAGATAGGATCCCTGGGTACAATGTGCAGTTCTTC,CASSQDRIPGYNVQFF
.,TRBD2,TRBV11-2,TRBJ2-5,TGTGCCAGCAGCTTAGGGGGACTATGGGCCGCAGAGACCCAATACTTC,CASSLGGLWAAETQYF
.,.,TRBV30,TRBJ2-2,.,CAWSVWGSGAGELLF
.,.,TRBV5-1,TRBJ2-7,TGCGCCAGCAGTTTGGGGGGGCAAGACGAGCAGTACTTC,CASSLGGQDEQYF
few,TRBD2,TRBV29-1,TRBJ2-5,TGCAGCGTTGAGTTGGCTAGCGGGAGAAGTAGAGAGACCCAGTACTTC,CSVELASGRSRETQYF
.,.,TRBV6-5,TRBJ1-6,TGTGCCAGCAGTTCACGCGGGGAGGTCGATTCACCCCTCCACTTT,CASSSRGEVDSPLHF
few,.,TRBV7-9,TRBJ2-7,TGTGCCAGCAGCTTAGGTGGATTTGACGAGCAGTACTTC,CASSLGGFDEQYF
.,TRBD2,TRBV6-5,TRBJ2-1,TGTGCCAGCAGGCTAACTAGCGAGAGACACAATGAGCAGTTCTTC,CASRLTSERHNEQFF
.,.,TRBV12-3/TRBV12-4,TRBJ1-2,TGTGCCAGTGGGGAGACGGGGAATAACTATGGCTACACCTTC,CASGETGNNYGYTF
many,.,TRBV29-1,TRBJ2-4,TGCAGCGCAGACGGTCCAGGGGCGAACATTCAGTACTTC,CSADGPGANIQYF
once,.,TRBV19,TRBJ2-1,TGTGCCAGTAGTATAGGGCAGAACAATGAGCAGTTCTTC,CASSIGQNNEQFF
.,.,TRBV11-1,TRBJ2-1,TGTGCCAGCAGCCCGCATCAGAGTGACAATGAGCAGTTCTTC,CASSPHQSDNEQFF
.,.,TRBV5-8,TRBJ2-1,TGTGCCAGCAGCTTGTTACGGGAGGAGCAGTTCTTC,CASSLLREEQFF
once,TRBD1,TRBV5-1,TRBJ2-2,TGCGCCAGCAGCACCGGGACAGGAGCGGGCACCGGGGGGCTGTTTTTT,CASSTGTGAGTGGLFF
.,.,TRBV11-1,TRBJ2-3,TGTGCCAGCAGCCTCTTCCAGGGAAACACGGATACGCAATATTTT,CASSLFQGNTDTQYF
.,.,TRBV29-1,TRBJ1-2,TGCAGCGTTGGACAGAATGGCTACGCCTTC,CSVGQNGYAF
few,.,TRBV4-1,TRBJ1-1,TGCGCCAGCAGCCCTTCGTACGGCACTGAAGCTTTCTTT,CASSPSYGTEAFF
.,TRBD2,TRBV5-5,TRBJ2-3,TGTGTCAGCAGCTTGTGGAGTAGCGGGACCCCAGATATGCAGTATTTT,CVSSLWSSGTPDMQYF
once,.,TRBV13,TRBJ2-7,TGTGCCAGCAGCTTAGGACTAGGGGGGCGCGAGCAGTACTTC,CASSLGLGGREQYF
few,.,TRBV10-3,TRBJ1-1,TGTGCCATCAGTGGGGCCGGGCAGGTGGGGAACACTGAAGCTTTCTTT,CAISGAGQVGNTEAFF
.,.,TRBV5-4,TRBJ2-5,TGTGCCAGCAGCTGGAACGGACAAGAGACCCAGTACTTC,CASSWNGQETQYF
.,.,TRBV6-2/TRBV6-3,TRBJ2-6,TGTGCCAGCAGTTTCAACCCTGGGGCCAACGTCCTGACTTTC,CASSFNPGANVLTF
many,.,TRBV11-1,TRBJ2-5,TGTGCCAGCAGCTCGGAGACCCAGTACTTC,CASSSETQYF
.,.,TRBV6-6,TRBJ2-2,TGTGCCAGCAGTCCGGGGGACAGAGCGAACACCGGGGAGCTGTTTTTT,CASSPGDRANTGELFF
.,.,TRBV28,TRBJ1-2,TGTGCCAGCAGTACAAACGGCCATGGCTACACCTTC,CASSTNGHGYTF
many,.,TRBV29-1,TRBJ2-4,TGCAGCGTTGACGGGGGCTGGAACATTCAGTACTTC,CSVDGGWNIQYF
many,.,TRBV11-1,TRBJ1-3,TGTGCCAGCAGCTTGGAGACCTTCTCTGGAAACACCATATATTTT,CASSLETFSGNTIYF